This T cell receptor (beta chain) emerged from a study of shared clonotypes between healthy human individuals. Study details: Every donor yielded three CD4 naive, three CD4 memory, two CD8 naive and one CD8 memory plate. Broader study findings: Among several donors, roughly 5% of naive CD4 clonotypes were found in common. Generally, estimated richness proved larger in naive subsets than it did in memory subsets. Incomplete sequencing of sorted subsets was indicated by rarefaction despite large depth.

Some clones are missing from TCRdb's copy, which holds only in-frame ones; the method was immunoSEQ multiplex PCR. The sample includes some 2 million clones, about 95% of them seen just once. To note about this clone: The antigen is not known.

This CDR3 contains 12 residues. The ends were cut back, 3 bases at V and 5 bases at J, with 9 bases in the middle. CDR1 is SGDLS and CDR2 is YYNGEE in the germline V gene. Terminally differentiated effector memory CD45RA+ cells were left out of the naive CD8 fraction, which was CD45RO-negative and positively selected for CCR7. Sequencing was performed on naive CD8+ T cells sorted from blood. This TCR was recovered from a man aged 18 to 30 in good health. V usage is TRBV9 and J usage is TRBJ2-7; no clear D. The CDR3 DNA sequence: TGTGCCAGCAGCGCCGACAACAACGAGCAGTACTTC. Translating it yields CASSADNNEQYF.